This T cell receptor (beta chain) appears in the sequencing data of a study of blood T cell repertoires in COVID-19. Overall study: The United States, Italy and Spain supplied acute and convalescent COVID-19 samples.

In the original analysis: For nucleated cells, counts were estimated from reference gene primer amplification. Profiling relied on immunoSEQ multiplex PCR, and the TCRdb table lists in-frame clones only, not all of them. That table is the source of V, J and clone size, and D and trimming were worked out from the DNA. The sample lists about 150,000 clones; 80% to 90% were seen once. The length of the CDR3 is 15 residues. V was pared by 5 bases and J by 2 bases, with 16 bases between. Germline CDR1 MDHEN, CDR2 SYDVKM. Input material: peripheral blood. The chain is built from TRBV28 and TRBJ2-7; tentatively, D is TRBD2 (7 bases). The TCR sequence derives from a woman between 55 and 75 years old with active COVID-19. The CDR3 spells CASSPIEGGAYEQYF. The CDR3 DNA reads TGTGCCAGCAGTCCGATAGAAGGGGGGGCCTACGAGCAGTACTTC.